These 32 T cell receptor beta chains came from one sample sequenced in a study of shared clonotypes between healthy human individuals. The method was immunoSEQ multiplex PCR; TCRdb's version includes in-frame clones alone and lacks a portion of them. The sample shows 1.6 million or so clones, roughly 97% of them seen only once. The sequenced sample consisted of naive CD4+ T cells sorted from blood. Subset in this sample: CD45RA+ positively selected. The receptors were gathered from a man aged 25-40 years in good health.

The V call is TRBV18, the J call TRBJ2-2; TRBD1 agrees at 8 bases. CDR1 is KGHSH and CDR2 is LQKENI in the germline V gene. V dropped 3 bases and J dropped 4; count of bases not matched to a gene: 4. The CDR3 spans 15 residues. The CDR3 DNA reads TGTGCCAGCTCACCCTCCACAGGGGGCACCGGGGAGCTGTTTTTT. This gives the protein CASSPSTGGTGELFF.

The V gene is TRBV9, the J gene TRBJ1-1; D remains ambiguous. V lost 3 bases to trimming and J lost 4 bases, with 10 bases between them. The CDR3 is made up of 13 amino acids. Germline V gene lookup returns CDR1 SGDLS and CDR2 YYNGEE. DNA for the CDR3: TGTGCCAGCAGCGCCACAGTTGTCACTGAAGCTTTCTTT. It specifies CASSATVVTEAFF.

The gene calls are TRBV29-1 and TRBJ1-1; D uncertain. V gave up 0 bases and J gave up 3 bases, with 5 bases separating them. Germline V gives CDR1 SQVTM, CDR2 ANQGSEA. The CDR3 is made up of 12 amino acids. This CDR3 reads CSVEDKYTEAFF. The CDR3 nucleotides are TGCAGCGTTGAAGACAAGTACACTGAAGCTTTCTTT.

The chain carries TRBV10-1 and TRBJ2-3; the match to TRBD1 covers 8 bases. J was trimmed by 5 bases and V by 0 bases; bases with no gene match: 4. Germline V CDR1 and CDR2: WNHNN, SYGVQD (reference sequence). The CDR3 loop spans 15 amino acids. DNA of the CDR3: TGCGCCAGCAGTGAGTCCCAGGGGGCGAGAGATACGCAGTATTTT. Translating gives CASSESQGARDTQYF.

The chain couples TRBV29-1 to TRBJ2-5; 12 bases match TRBD2. Per germline, CDR1 SQVTM and CDR2 ANQGSEA. Trimming cost V 6 bases and J 7 bases; bases outside gene matches: 12. The CDR3 loop spans 15 amino acids. The CDR3 nucleotides read TGCAGCGTCCTGGGACTAGCGGGCCCCTCTGGGACCCAGTACTTC. This sequence encodes CSVLGLAGPSGTQYF.

This clone has a single count. J is TRBJ1-5 and V is TRBV5-4, with D perhaps TRBD1 (6 bases). Deletions cut 7 bases from V and 7 bases from J, with 15 bases between. CDR1 is SGHNT and CDR2 is YYREEE in the germline V gene (reference sequence). The CDR3 consists of 13 residues. CDR3 sequence (DNA): TGTGCCAGCGGCCTACAGGGAAGCCAGCCCCAGCATTTT. Its translation is CASGLQGSQPQHF.

The rearrangement joins TRBV11-2 to TRBJ2-1; 8 bases are a match to TRBD2. The germline CDR1 and CDR2 sequences are SGHAT and FQNNGV. CDR3 size: 15 residues. V lost 4 bases and J lost 1; bases outside the gene matches: 3. CDR3 DNA sequence: TGTGCCAGCAGCTCTCGGGGGGGGTCCTACAATGAGCAGTTCTTC. Protein product: CASSSRGGSYNEQFF.

The chain joins TRBV2 to TRBJ2-7; no clear D gene. The V gene's germline CDR1 is SNHLY and CDR2 FYNNEI. The CDR3 length is 14 residues. V lost 6 bases and J lost 0, with 12 bases in between. The CDR3 nucleotides are TGTGCCAGCAGGTCCGGGTCTTCCTCCTACGAGCAGTACTTC. The encoded protein is CASRSGSSSYEQYF.

The gene calls are TRBV2 and TRBJ2-2; D might be TRBD2 (6 bases). V lost 8 bases and J lost 6, with 19 bases in between. This CDR3 has 15 amino acids. CDR1 and CDR2 (germline): SNHLY, FYNNEI. The CDR3 sequence is CASGRAGQRSGELFF. Here the CDR3 DNA reads TGTGCCAGCGGACGAGCGGGCCAGAGGTCCGGGGAGCTGTTTTTT.

The gene calls are TRBV6-5 and TRBJ2-1; D unclear. Per the germline V gene, CDR1 is MNHEY and CDR2 is SVGAGI. Trimming shortened V by 1 base and J by 0 bases, and 7 bases separated the two germline ends. The CDR3 spans 15 residues. This chain's CDR3 is CASSYFKSSYNEQFF. The CDR3 nucleotides read TGTGCCAGCAGTTACTTTAAGAGCTCCTACAATGAGCAGTTCTTC.

The V call is TRBV4-1, the J call TRBJ1-2, with D possibly TRBD1 on 5 matching bases. CDR1 MGHRA and CDR2 YSYEKL come from the germline V gene. The CDR3 runs to 15 residues. Trimming took 7 bases from V and 0 from J, leaving 15 bases between them. In DNA, the CDR3 is TGCGCCAGCACCAAGCAGGGATTAGCTAACTATGGCTACACCTTC. It is translated as CASTKQGLANYGYTF.

This rearrangement joins TRBV5-4 to TRBJ2-1, with 8 nucleotides matching TRBD2. Germline lookup yields CDR1 SGHNT and CDR2 YYREEE (reference sequence). This CDR3 region has 15 residues. With 0 bases clipped from V and 8 bases from J, the junction kept 7 bases outside the gene matches. CDR3 residues: CASSLGLAGTDEQFF. For the CDR3, the DNA is TGTGCCAGCAGCTTGGGGCTAGCGGGTACGGATGAGCAGTTCTTC.

This chain connects TRBV28 to TRBJ2-5, with 12 bases fitting TRBD2. The CDR3 is made up of 15 amino acids. Looked up from germline, CDR1 is MDHEN and CDR2 is SYDVKM. After removal of 6 bases from V and 5 bases from J, the junction contained 7 bases not matched to a gene. The CDR3 loop is CASSELAGGGETQYF. DNA of the CDR3: TGTGCCAGCAGCGAACTAGCGGGAGGAGGGGAGACCCAGTACTTC.

V usage is TRBV7-2 and J usage is TRBJ1-1; 8 bases agree with TRBD1. Germline loops: CDR1 SGHTA, CDR2 FQGNSA. V gave up 5 bases and J gave up 5 bases; unmatched junction bases: 13. This CDR3 has 16 amino acids. The CDR3, as DNA: TGTGCCAGCAGCCCCAGAGGACAGGGTGGTTATACTGAAGCTTTCTTT. This sequence encodes CASSPRGQGGYTEAFF.

The chain uses TRBV28 and TRBJ2-1; maybe TRBD1 (6 bases). The CDR3 runs 15 residues. Trimming removed 7 bases from V and 0 bases from J, with 13 bases in between. From germline, CDR1 is MDHEN and CDR2 SYDVKM. CDR3 bases: TGTGCCAGCAATAAAGGGGGAAGCTCCTACAATGAGCAGTTCTTC. Translating it yields CASNKGGSSYNEQFF.

The count of this clone is one. DNA for the CDR3: TGTGCCAGCAGCCTACAGATGGGGGCGGAGGGCTACACCTTC. This codes for CASSLQMGAEGYTF. The chain employs TRBV7-6 and TRBJ1-2; D might be TRBD1 (6 bases). The CDR3 runs to 14 residues. V dropped 5 bases and J dropped 8 bases, with 18 bases sitting between them. From germline, CDR1 is SGHVS and CDR2 FNYEAQ.

The rearrangement links TRBV18 to TRBJ2-4; D may be TRBD1 (5 bases). The V gene lost 4 bases and the J gene lost 5 bases, with 15 bases spanning the gap. CDR3 length: 15 residues. Germline V gives CDR1 KGHSH, CDR2 LQKENI. As DNA, the CDR3 is TGTGCCAGCTCACTATACAGGACCGATCAAAACATTCAGTACTTC. Translation gives CASSLYRTDQNIQYF.

The genes are TRBV7-2 and TRBJ2-1; D is undetermined. V was pared by 7 bases and J by 0 bases, with 10 bases between. The length of the CDR3 is 14 residues. Germline values: CDR1 SGHTA, CDR2 FQGNSA. The CDR3 region is CASTRYRSYNEQFF. In nucleotides, the CDR3 is TGTGCCAGCACTCGGTATCGCTCCTACAATGAGCAGTTCTTC.

Only one count was recorded for this clone. The chain links TRBV7-2 to TRBJ2-3; a possible D gene is TRBD2 (6 bases). The CDR3 contains 15 residues. Trimming stripped 2 bases from V and 4 bases from J, with 13 bases between. Germline values: CDR1 SGHTA, CDR2 FQGNSA. The CDR3 loop reads CASSLLKRVPDTQYF. The CDR3 bases are TGTGCCAGCAGCTTATTAAAGCGGGTTCCAGATACGCAGTATTTT.

This clone was observed a single time. The V and J genes are TRBV7-9 and TRBJ1-1; no firm D call. Trimming left V 7 bases short and J 6 bases short, with 15 bases between. From germline, CDR1 is SEHNR and CDR2 FQNEAQ (reference sequence). There are 13 residues in the CDR3. The CDR3 here is CASTILVGSEAFF. DNA of the CDR3: TGTGCCAGCACCATCCTTGTTGGCTCTGAAGCTTTCTTT.

The chain joins TRBV11-2 to TRBJ2-1; 11 positions agree with TRBD2. The junction had 9 bases not matched to a gene; V was cut back by 2 bases and J by 6 bases. The CDR3 sequence is 17 residues long. CDR1 SGHAT and CDR2 FQNNGV come from the germline V gene. This CDR3 reads CASSLNPGLAVSNEQFF. In nucleotides, the CDR3 is TGTGCCAGCAGCTTAAATCCGGGACTAGCGGTCAGCAATGAGCAGTTCTTC.

V and J are TRBV7-9 and TRBJ1-2; D perhaps matches TRBD1 (5 bases). This CDR3 spans 19 amino acids. From germline, CDR1 is SEHNR and CDR2 FQNEAQ (reference sequence). The germline V and J ends were trimmed by 1 base and 0 bases, with 21 bases remaining between them. CDR3 loop: CASSLVRGAILQANYGYTF. CDR3 nucleotides: TGTGCCAGCAGCTTAGTAAGAGGGGCGATACTTCAAGCTAACTATGGCTACACCTTC. The full variable domain, in which reference TRBV7-9 and TRBJ1-2 provide the parts outside the CDR3, is DTGVSQNPRHKITKRGQNVTFRCDPISEHNRLYWYRQTLGQGPEFLTYFQNEAQLEKSRLLSDRFSAERPKGSFSTLEIQRTEQGDSAMYLCASSLVRGAILQANYGYTFGSGTRLTVV.

The rearrangement joins TRBV10-3 to TRBJ2-2; no clear D gene. The CDR3 totals 13 residues. In germline, CDR1 is ENHRY, CDR2 SYGVKD. V was clipped by 2 bases and J by 2 bases, with 3 bases between them. CDR3 in DNA: TGTGCCATCAGTGAGACCAACACCGGGGAGCTGTTTTTT. Translation gives CAISETNTGELFF.

This clone has just one count. This chain uses TRBV5-1 with TRBJ2-1, with 13 nucleotides matching TRBD2. Looked up from germline, CDR1 is SGHRS and CDR2 is YFSETQ. V lost 3 bases and J lost 0; bases outside the gene matches: 6. The CDR3 totals 18 residues. This CDR3 reads CASSWGLAGSFSYNEQFF. CDR3 bases: TGCGCCAGCAGCTGGGGACTAGCGGGATCCTTCTCCTACAATGAGCAGTTCTTC.

This clone came up once. J is TRBJ2-2 and V is TRBV7-6; TRBD2 might be the D (6 bases). From germline, CDR1 is SGHVS and CDR2 FNYEAQ. Trimming pared 4 bases from V and 1 base from J, leaving 7 bases between. The CDR3 spans 14 residues. The CDR3 loop is CASSWDWNTGELFF. DNA for the CDR3: TGTGCCAGCAGCTGGGACTGGAACACCGGGGAGCTGTTTTTT.

This sequence joins TRBV30 and TRBJ2-1; 7 bases match TRBD2. This CDR3 has 11 residues. V was pared by 5 bases and J by 9 bases, with 4 bases of the junction left unmatched. Germline values: CDR1 GTSNPN, CDR2 SVGIG (reference sequence). DNA for the CDR3: TGTGCCTGGGGGAGGGCCCCTGAGCAGTTCTTC. It encodes CAWGRAPEQFF.

The chain combines TRBV28 with TRBJ2-3; 10 bases agree with TRBD2. The CDR3 sequence is 16 residues long. The germline CDR1 and CDR2 sequences are MDHEN and SYDVKM. Trimming removed 5 bases from V and 1 base from J; junction bases left unmatched: 6. Here the CDR3 DNA reads TGTGCCAGCAGTACTGGGACTAGCGCCCGCACAGATACGCAGTATTTT. Amino acids: CASSTGTSARTDTQYF.

This clone was counted only a few times. This CDR3 is also generated by other DNA sequences in the sample. The V and J genes are TRBV28 and TRBJ2-3, with D uncertain. Germline V CDR1 and CDR2: MDHEN, SYDVKM. Trimming pared 5 bases from V and 0 bases from J, leaving 3 bases between. The CDR3 loop spans 12 amino acids. CDR3 region: CASSPSTDTQYF. CDR3 DNA: TGTGCCAGCAGTCCTAGCACAGATACGCAGTATTTT.

The chain uses TRBV7-9 and TRBJ1-2; D not resolved. The CDR3 consists of 13 residues. V lost 1 base and J lost 3, with 6 bases in between. CDR1 and CDR2 (germline): SEHNR, FQNEAQ (reference sequence). This CDR3 reads CASSLVQDYGYTF. CDR3 bases: TGTGCCAGCAGCTTAGTGCAGGACTATGGCTACACCTTC. The full variable domain, in which reference TRBV7-9 and TRBJ1-2 provide the parts outside the CDR3, is DTGVSQNPRHKITKRGQNVTFRCDPISEHNRLYWYRQTLGQGPEFLTYFQNEAQLEKSRLLSDRFSAERPKGSFSTLEIQRTEQGDSAMYLCASSLVQDYGYTFGSGTRLTVV.

The chain employs TRBV10-3 and TRBJ2-1; 7 bases match TRBD2. V lost 0 bases to trimming and J lost 6 bases; unmatched junction nucleotides: 11. Germline CDR1 ENHRY, CDR2 SYGVKD. This CDR3 comprises 17 residues. The CDR3 sequence: CAISESTLRELGNEQFF. DNA of the CDR3: TGTGCCATCAGTGAGTCGACCCTGCGGGAGCTGGGCAATGAGCAGTTCTTC.

The chain employs TRBV25-1 and TRBJ1-3, with D possibly being TRBD1 (6 bases). V was clipped by 5 bases and J by 1 base, with 15 bases between them. Germline assignment: CDR1 MGHDK and CDR2 SYGVNS. The CDR3 consists of 16 residues. DNA of the CDR3: TGTGCCAGCAGTAACACAGGGACTGGGTCTGGAAACACCATATATTTT. Its translation is CASSNTGTGSGNTIYF.

The V and J genes are TRBV19 and TRBJ1-4; perhaps TRBD1 as D (5 bases). Germline values: CDR1 LNHDA, CDR2 SQIVND (reference sequence). The CDR3 has 16 amino acids. The V and J ends lost 2 bases and 4 bases respectively, with 14 bases between them. The CDR3 nucleotides read TGTGCCAGTAGTATAACCCCAGCAGGGCGTAATGAAAAACTGTTTTTT. This codes for CASSITPAGRNEKLFF.